The present T cell receptor (beta chain) was sequenced within a study of technical replicates of blood from a handful of donors. Clones were read by immunoSEQ multiplex PCR, and TCRdb kept only the in-frame ones, dropping some. Of approximately 79,000 clones detected, around nine tenths appear once; the ten largest clones hold about 0.39%. Germline CDR1 and CDR2: LNHDA and SQIVND (reference sequence). The germline V and J ends were trimmed by 9 bases and 4 bases, with 16 bases remaining between them. The length of the CDR3 is 13 residues. Sequencing was carried out using T cells isolated from PBMCs. The chain couples TRBV19 to TRBJ2-7; a possible D gene is TRBD1 (6 bases). The clonotype comes from a human donor in good health. DNA for the CDR3: TGTGCCAGAGTGAACCGGACAGCTTACGAGCAGTACTTC. It is translated as CARVNRTAYEQYF.